What follows describes a single T cell receptor beta chain. Antigen: not known. The repertoire was sequenced with immunoSEQ multiplex PCR; TCRdb's copy has only in-frame clones and lacks some. The profile shows approximately 150,000 clones, about 92% of them singletons. Germline-derived CDR1 and CDR2 are MNHNY and SVGAGI (reference sequence). Trimming pared 6 bases from V and 3 bases from J, leaving 14 bases between. CDR3 length: 15 amino acids. The record originates from a study of T cell responses to AZD1222 COVID-19 vaccine. General observations from the study: At 160-218 and 743-854, vaccine-associated CD4 TCRs were dominant, and they spanned spike. Within unmutated variant regions lay the reported targets of nearly half of spike-specific TCRs.

The sequencing here drew on peripheral blood, taken 28 days after the second AZD1222 dose. This sequence joins TRBV6-6 and TRBJ2-2; D is possibly TRBD1 (6 bases). The TCR comes from an adult who received the AZD1222 COVID-19 vaccine. The CDR3 coding sequence is TGTGCCAGCAGCTTGAGGGACATATACACCGGGGAGCTGTTTTTT. Translated, it gives CASSLRDIYTGELFF.